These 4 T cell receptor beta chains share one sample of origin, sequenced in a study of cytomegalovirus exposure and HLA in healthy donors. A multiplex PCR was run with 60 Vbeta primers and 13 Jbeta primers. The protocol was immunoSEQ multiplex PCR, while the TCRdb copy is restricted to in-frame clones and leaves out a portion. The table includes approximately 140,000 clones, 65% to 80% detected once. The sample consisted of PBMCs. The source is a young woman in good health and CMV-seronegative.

The CDR3 bases are TGCGCCAGCAGTGAGTCGGGCACTCTATACACTGAAGCTTTCTTT. It yields the protein CASSESGTLYTEAFF. The rearrangement uses TRBV10-2 and TRBJ1-1; D not certain. Germline lookup yields CDR1 WSHSY and CDR2 SAAADI. V was cut by 0 bases and J by 3 bases, with 11 bases left in between. This CDR3 has 15 residues.

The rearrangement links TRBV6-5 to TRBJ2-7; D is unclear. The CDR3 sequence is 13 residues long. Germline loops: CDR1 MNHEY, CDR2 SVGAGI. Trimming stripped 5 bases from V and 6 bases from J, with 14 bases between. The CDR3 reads CASSPRFRGEQYF. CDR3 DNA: TGTGCCAGCAGTCCCCGATTTCGCGGCGAGCAGTACTTC.

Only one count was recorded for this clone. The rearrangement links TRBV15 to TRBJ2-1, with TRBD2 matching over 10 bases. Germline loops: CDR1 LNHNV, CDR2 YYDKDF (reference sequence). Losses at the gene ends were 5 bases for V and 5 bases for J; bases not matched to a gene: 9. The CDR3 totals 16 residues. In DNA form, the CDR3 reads TGTGCCACCAGCCGAGCGGGGACTAGCGTTAACAATGAGCAGTTCTTC. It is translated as CATSRAGTSVNNEQFF.

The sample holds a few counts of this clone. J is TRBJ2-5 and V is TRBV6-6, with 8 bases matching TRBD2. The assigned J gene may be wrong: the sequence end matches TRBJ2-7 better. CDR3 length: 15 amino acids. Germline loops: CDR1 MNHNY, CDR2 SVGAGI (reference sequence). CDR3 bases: TGTGCCAGCAGTTACTCAACGGGAGGGCCTGGCGAGCAGTACTTC. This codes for CASSYSTGGPGEQYF.